This T cell receptor beta chain derives from a study of blood T cell repertoires in COVID-19. Study in general: The samples span acute and convalescent COVID-19 from the United States, Italy and Spain. Sources were T cells, B-cell-depleted T cells, or PBMCs; the material itself was cDNA or gDNA.

Participants, about 18 to 90 years old, spanned more than 20 US areas. Exposed participants encountered a COVID-19 case during the 2 weeks preceding study entry. Repertoires were generated with immunoSEQ multiplex PCR, while TCRdb's copy carries only in-frame clones and drops some. The table records 230,000 or so clones, roughly 85% of them present only once. This receptor was taken from a woman aged 45-59 years who had been exposed to COVID-19. The sample comprised PBMCs or T cells enriched from blood (not recorded which).

In nucleotides, the CDR3 is TGTGCCAGCAGTTTGGGCCCGGGGGGCCCCTTCCGAGGCTACACCTTC. Its protein product is CASSLGPGGPFRGYTF. This sequence joins TRBV27 and TRBJ1-2; weak D call: TRBD1 (6 bases). This CDR3 contains 16 residues. V was trimmed by 3 bases and J by 8 bases, leaving 22 bases between them. Germline V CDR1 and CDR2: MNHEY, SMNVEV (reference sequence).